Given below is one T cell receptor (beta chain) in context. Samples came from patients with localized non-small cell lung adenocarcinoma. This entry comes from a study of CD4 and CD8 cells across lung adenocarcinoma regions. The CDR3 totals 16 residues. TCRdb processed the PCR reads anew with MiXCR; each CDR3 protein has one entry. The sample consists of some 10,000 distinct CDR3 sequences, approximately 46% of them appearing once. Sequencing was performed on CD8+ T cells from the margin of a lung tumor. The sequence came from a male donor with lung adenocarcinoma. The CD4 and CD8 labels of this study may be unreliable. The chain couples TRBV12-3 or TRBV12-4 to TRBJ2-1, with D perhaps matching TRBD1 or TRBD2 (6 bases each). The J call may be faulty, since TRBJ2-7 better matches the DNA end. CDR3 loop: CASRSPGAGRLNKQYF. The CDR3 coding sequence is TGTGCCAGCAGGAGCCCGGGGGCAGGGCGATTAAATAAGCAGTACTTC.